This T cell receptor beta chain was profiled in a study of PD-1 blockade in mismatch repair-deficient tumors. Turning to the study itself: Enrolled about 2012-2016, patients had progressing, pretreated mismatch repair-deficient cancers of 12 types. Broader study findings: After pembrolizumab, tumor-resident clones rose rapidly, then generally contracted before radiologic responses.

Comment on this clone: Its target is not known.

Using immunoSEQ multiplex PCR, the repertoire was profiled, and TCRdb retains in-frame clones only, with some absent. The data hold under 150,000 clones, with 86% observed a single time. The CDR3 sequence is 13 residues long. Germline V gene sequence: CDR1 MRHNA, CDR2 SNTAGT. Trimming cost V 4 bases and J 1 base, with 7 bases left between them. PCR or immunohistochemistry showed mismatch repair deficiency in every enrolled patient. Three pembrolizumab responders had their TCRs sequenced. The chain links TRBV6-4 to TRBJ1-1; D not certain. The specimen was peripheral blood, collected 44 weeks after starting pembrolizumab. The receptor's source is an adult with mismatch repair-deficient cancer. Written as DNA, the CDR3 is TGTGCCAGCAGTGTGACGGAGAACACTGAAGCTTTCTTT. Translating it yields CASSVTENTEAFF.